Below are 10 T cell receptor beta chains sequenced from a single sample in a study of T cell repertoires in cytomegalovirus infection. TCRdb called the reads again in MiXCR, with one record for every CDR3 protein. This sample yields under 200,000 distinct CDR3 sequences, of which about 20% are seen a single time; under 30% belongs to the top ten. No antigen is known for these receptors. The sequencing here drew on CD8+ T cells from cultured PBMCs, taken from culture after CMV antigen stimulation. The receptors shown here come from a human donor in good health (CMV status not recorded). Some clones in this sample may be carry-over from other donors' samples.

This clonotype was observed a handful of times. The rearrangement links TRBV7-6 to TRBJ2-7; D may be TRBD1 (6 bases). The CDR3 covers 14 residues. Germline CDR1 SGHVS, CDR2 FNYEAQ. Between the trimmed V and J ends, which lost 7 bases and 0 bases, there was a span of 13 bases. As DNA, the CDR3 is TGTGCCAGCAAACTCAGGGGCAACTCCTACGAGCAGTACTTC. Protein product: CASKLRGNSYEQYF.

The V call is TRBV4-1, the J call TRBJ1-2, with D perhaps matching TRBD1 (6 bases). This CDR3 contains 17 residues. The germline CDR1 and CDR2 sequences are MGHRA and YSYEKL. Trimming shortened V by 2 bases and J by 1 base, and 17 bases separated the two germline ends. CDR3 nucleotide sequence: TGCGCCAGCAGCCAATTTAGAAGGGGGAACCTTAACTATGGCTACACCTTC. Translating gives CASSQFRRGNLNYGYTF.

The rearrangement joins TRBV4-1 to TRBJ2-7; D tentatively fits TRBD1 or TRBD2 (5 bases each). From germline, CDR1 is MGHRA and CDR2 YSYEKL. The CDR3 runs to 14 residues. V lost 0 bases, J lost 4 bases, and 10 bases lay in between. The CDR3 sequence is CASSQDQGVYEQYF. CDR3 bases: TGCGCCAGCAGCCAAGATCAGGGAGTGTACGAGCAGTACTTC.

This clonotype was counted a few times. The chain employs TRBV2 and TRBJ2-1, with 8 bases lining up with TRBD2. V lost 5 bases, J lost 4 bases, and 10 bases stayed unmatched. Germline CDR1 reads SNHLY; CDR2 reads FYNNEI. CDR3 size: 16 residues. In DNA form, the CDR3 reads TGTGCCAGCAGTAAAGGTCGGGGGGGCTCATACAATGAGCAGTTCTTC. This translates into CASSKGRGGSYNEQFF.

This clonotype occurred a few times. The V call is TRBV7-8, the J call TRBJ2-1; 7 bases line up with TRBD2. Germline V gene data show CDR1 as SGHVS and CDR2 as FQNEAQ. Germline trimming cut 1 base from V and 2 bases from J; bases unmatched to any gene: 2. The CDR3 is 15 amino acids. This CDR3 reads CASSLGGLTYNEQFF. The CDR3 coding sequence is TGTGCCAGCAGCTTAGGGGGACTAACCTACAATGAGCAGTTCTTC. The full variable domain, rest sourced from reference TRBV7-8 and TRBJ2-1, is GAGVSQSPRYKVAKRGQDVALRCDPISGHVSLFWYQQALGQGPEFLTYFQNEAQLDKSGLPSDRFFAERPEGSVSTLKIQRTQQEDSAVYLCASSLGGLTYNEQFFGPGTRLTVL.

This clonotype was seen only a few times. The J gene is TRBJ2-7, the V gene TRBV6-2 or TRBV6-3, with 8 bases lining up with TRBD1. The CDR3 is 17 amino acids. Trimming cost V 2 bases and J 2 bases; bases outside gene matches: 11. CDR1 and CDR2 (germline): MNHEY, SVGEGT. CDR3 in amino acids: CASSYPWGQALTYEQYF. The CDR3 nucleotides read TGTGCCAGCAGTTACCCCTGGGGACAGGCCCTCACCTACGAGCAGTACTTC.

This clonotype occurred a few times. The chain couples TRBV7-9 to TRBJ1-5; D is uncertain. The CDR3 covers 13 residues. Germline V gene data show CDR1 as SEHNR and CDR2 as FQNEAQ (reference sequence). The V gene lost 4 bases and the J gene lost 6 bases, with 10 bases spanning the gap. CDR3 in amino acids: CASSSVGSQPQHF. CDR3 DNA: TGTGCCAGCAGCTCCGTAGGCTCTCAGCCCCAGCATTTT.

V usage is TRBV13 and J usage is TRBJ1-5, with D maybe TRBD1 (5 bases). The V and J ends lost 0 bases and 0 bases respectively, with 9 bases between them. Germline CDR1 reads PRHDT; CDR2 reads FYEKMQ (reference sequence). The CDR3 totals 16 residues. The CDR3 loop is CASSLGHGTSNQPQHF. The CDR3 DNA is TGTGCCAGCAGCTTAGGGCACGGGACTAGCAATCAGCCCCAGCATTTT.

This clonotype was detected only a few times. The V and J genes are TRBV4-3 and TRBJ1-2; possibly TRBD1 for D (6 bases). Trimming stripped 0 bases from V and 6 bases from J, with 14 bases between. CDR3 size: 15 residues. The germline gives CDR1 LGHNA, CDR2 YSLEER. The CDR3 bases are TGCGCCAGCAGCCAAGATAGTAGGGGGGCGGATGGCTACACCTTC. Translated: CASSQDSRGADGYTF.

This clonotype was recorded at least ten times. The CDR3 protein is CAWSIGSSNQPQHF. For the CDR3, the DNA is TGTGCCTGGAGTATCGGCAGTAGCAATCAGCCCCAGCATTTT. The chain joins TRBV30 to TRBJ1-5, with D unresolved. This CDR3 has 14 residues. CDR1 is GTSNPN and CDR2 is SVGIG in the germline V gene (reference sequence). V shed 2 bases and J shed 0 bases, with 8 bases lying between them.